This is a list of T cell receptor beta chains from one sample in a study of shared T cell receptors in the human thymus. Data came from immunoSEQ multiplex PCR; TCRdb stores just in-frame clones and leaves some out. The repertoire holds over 650,000 clones, with around 87% as singletons. These data also formed part of another study, on human thymus T cells.

Sample: thymocytes. The source is a boy younger than two with a congenital heart defect. Both conserved end residues are part of each CDR3. A D gene is named only where the DNA matches it firmly. Clone size, where shown, is once, few, many, or a class for clones that have expanded.

clone_size j_call d_call v_call cdr3_aa cdr3_nt
- TRBJ2-6 TRBD1 TRBV5-1 CASSYHGQGFAGANVLTF TGCGCCAGCAGCTATCACGGACAGGGGTTCGCTGGGGCCAACGTCCTGACTTTC
once TRBJ1-1 - TRBV14 CASSQTGSGNTEAFF TGTGCCAGCAGCCAAACAGGGTCGGGGAACACTGAAGCTTTCTTT
- TRBJ2-1 TRBD1 TRBV7-2 CASSLAGGFDEQFF TGTGCCAGCAGCTTAGCAGGGGGCTTCGATGAGCAGTTCTTC
- TRBJ2-3 - TRBV2 CASSGDFTDTQYF TGTGCCAGCAGCGGGGACTTCACAGATACGCAGTATTTT
- TRBJ2-2 - TRBV29-1 CSVEGLHPHTGELFF TGCAGCGTTGAGGGACTCCACCCCCACACCGGGGAGCTGTTTTTT
few TRBJ1-5 TRBD1 TRBV19 CASSIVTGGNQPQHF TGTGCCAGTAGTATTGTCACAGGGGGCAATCAGCCCCAGCATTTT
- TRBJ2-5 - TRBV4-1 CASSPPGRAPGETQYF TGCGCCAGCAGCCCTCCCGGCAGGGCGCCCGGGGAGACCCAGTACTTC
- TRBJ2-7 TRBD2 TRBV15 CATSRDHPGLAGTYEQYF TGTGCCACCAGCAGAGATCACCCAGGACTAGCGGGAACCTACGAGCAGTACTTC
- TRBJ2-1 - TRBV6-1 CASRARGIVDNEQFF TGTGCCAGCAGGGCCCGGGGGATCGTAGATAATGAGCAGTTCTTC
- TRBJ2-1 TRBD2 TRBV11-3 CASSPSGSSYNEQFF TGTGCCAGCAGTCCTAGCGGGAGTTCCTACAATGAGCAGTTCTTC
- TRBJ1-1 TRBD1 TRBV7-2 CASSIRQGEMNTEAFF TGTGCCAGCAGCATCCGACAGGGTGAAATGAACACTGAAGCTTTCTTT
- TRBJ2-1 TRBD1 TRBV6-4 CASSAKDRVHNEQFF TGTGCCAGCAGTGCCAAGGACAGGGTCCACAATGAGCAGTTCTTC
- TRBJ2-7 TRBD2 TRBV2 CASRRPGLAGDEQYF TGTGCCAGCAGACGTCCGGGACTAGCGGGGGACGAGCAGTACTTC
once TRBJ2-4 TRBD1 TRBV4-3 CASSQDHLGQNKNIQYF TGCGCCAGCAGCCAAGACCACCTGGGACAGAACAAAAACATTCAGTACTTC